The clone carrying this TCR beta chain was seen more than once but under ten times. Generated by immunoSEQ multiplex PCR, the TCRdb table keeps only in-frame clones and is missing some. The sample yields some 130,000 clones, over 85% seen once. The record originates from a study of control samples from healthy donors and cancer patients. V was trimmed by 5 bases and J by 3 bases, leaving 11 bases between them. The V gene's germline CDR1 is MNHEY and CDR2 SMNVEV (reference sequence). The CDR3 is made up of 14 amino acids. The chain combines TRBV27 with TRBJ1-3; D gene ambiguous. The receptor comes from a man in his late teens or twenties in good health. The material sequenced was blood. CDR3 loop: CASSPRGGGNTIYF. The CDR3, as DNA: TGTGCCAGCAGTCCCCGGGGAGGTGGAAACACCATATATTTT.